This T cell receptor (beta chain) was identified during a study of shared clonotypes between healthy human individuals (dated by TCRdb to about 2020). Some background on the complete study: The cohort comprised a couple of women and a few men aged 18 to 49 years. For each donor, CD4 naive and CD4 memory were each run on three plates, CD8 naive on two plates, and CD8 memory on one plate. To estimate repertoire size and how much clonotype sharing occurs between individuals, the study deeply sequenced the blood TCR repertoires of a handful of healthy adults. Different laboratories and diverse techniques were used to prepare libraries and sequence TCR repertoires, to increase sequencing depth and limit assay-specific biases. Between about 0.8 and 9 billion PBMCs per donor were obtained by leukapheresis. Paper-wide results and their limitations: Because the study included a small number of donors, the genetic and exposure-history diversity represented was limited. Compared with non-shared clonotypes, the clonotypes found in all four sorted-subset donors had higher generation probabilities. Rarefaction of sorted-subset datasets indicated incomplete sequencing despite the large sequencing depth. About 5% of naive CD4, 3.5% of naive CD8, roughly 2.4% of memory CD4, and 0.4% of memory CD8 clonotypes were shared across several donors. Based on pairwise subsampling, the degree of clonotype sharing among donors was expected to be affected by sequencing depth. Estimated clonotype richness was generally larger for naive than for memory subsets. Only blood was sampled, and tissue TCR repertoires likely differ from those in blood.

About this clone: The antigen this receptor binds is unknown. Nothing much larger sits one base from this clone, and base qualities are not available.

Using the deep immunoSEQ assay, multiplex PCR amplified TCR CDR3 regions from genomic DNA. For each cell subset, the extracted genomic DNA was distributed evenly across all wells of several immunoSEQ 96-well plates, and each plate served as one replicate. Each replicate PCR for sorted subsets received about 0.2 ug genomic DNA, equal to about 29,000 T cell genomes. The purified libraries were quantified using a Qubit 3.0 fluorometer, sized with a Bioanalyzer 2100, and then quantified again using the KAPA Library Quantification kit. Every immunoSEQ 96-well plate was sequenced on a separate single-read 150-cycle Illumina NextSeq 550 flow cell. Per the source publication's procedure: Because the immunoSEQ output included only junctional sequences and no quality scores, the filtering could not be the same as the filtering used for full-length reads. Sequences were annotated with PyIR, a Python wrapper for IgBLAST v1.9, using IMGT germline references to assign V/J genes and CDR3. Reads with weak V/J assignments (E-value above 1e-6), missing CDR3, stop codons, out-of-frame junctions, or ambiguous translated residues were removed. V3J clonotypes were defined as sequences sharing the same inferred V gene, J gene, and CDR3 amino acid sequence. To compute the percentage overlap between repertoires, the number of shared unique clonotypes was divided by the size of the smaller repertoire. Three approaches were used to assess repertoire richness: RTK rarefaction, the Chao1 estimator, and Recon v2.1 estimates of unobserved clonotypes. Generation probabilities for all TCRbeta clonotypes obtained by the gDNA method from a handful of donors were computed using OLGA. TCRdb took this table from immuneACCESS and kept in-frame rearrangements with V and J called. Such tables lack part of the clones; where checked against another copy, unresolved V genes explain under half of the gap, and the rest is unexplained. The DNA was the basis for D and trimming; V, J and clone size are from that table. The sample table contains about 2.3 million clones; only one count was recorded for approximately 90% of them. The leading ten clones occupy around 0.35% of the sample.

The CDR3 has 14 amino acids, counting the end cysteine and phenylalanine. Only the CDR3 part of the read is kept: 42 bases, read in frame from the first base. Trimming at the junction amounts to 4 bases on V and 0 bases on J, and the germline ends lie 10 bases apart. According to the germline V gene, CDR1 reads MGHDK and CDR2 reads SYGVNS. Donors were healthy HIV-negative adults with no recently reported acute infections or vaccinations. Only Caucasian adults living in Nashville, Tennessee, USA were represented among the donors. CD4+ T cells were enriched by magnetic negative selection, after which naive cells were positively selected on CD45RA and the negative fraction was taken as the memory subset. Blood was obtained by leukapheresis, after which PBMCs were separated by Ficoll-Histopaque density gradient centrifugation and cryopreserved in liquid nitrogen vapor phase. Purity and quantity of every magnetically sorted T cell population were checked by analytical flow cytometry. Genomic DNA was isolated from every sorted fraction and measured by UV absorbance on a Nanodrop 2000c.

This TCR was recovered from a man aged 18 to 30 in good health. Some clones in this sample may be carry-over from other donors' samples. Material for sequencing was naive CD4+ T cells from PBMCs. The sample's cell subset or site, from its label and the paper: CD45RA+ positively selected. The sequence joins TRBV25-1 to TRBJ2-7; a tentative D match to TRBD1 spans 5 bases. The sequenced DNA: TGTGCCAGCAGTGGACAGCCTTACTCCTACGAGCAGTACTTC. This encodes CASSGQPYSYEQYF.